One sample yielded the 10 T cell receptor beta chains listed below, sequenced in a study of regulatory T cells in long-lasting Graves disease. As for time point: newly diagnosed GD, antithyroid drugs for less than 3 months. PBMC-extracted RNA yielded the TCR library. Investigators prepared the TCR beta libraries by applying iRepertoire HTBI primers and Arm-PCR of CDR3 regions. Via MiXCR, TCRdb re-called the multiplex PCR reads, giving one row per CDR3 protein. The table has over 350,000 distinct CDR3 sequences, 12% to 15% seen once. The sample was also reused in another study, on T cells in Graves' hyperthyroidism and ophthalmopathy.

The source material was peripheral blood mononuclear cells (PBMCs), sampled at new diagnosis, from a patient treated with antithyroid drugs. The receptors stem from a woman between 50 and 59 years old with Graves disease.

As DNA, the CDR3 is TGTGCCAGCAGCTTGCCTGCGGAGGCCAACGTCCTGACTTTC. This encodes CASSLPAEANVLTF. V and J are TRBV5-5 and TRBJ2-6; D call uncertain. Between the trimmed V and J ends, which lost 1 base and 6 bases, there was a span of 8 bases. The CDR3 runs 14 residues. From germline, CDR1 is SGHKS and CDR2 YYEKEE (reference sequence).

This clonotype has only a few counts. The chain joins TRBV3-1 to TRBJ1-4; 8 nucleotides align to TRBD1. Germline V gene lookup returns CDR1 LGHDT and CDR2 YNNKEL (reference sequence). V lost 5 bases, J lost 3 bases, and 8 bases stayed unmatched. The CDR3 runs 16 residues. The CDR3 DNA follows: TGTGCCAGCAGCTTGCGGACAGGGCCCTCTAATGAAAAACTGTTTTTT. Protein sequence: CASSLRTGPSNEKLFF. Supplemented by reference TRBV3-1 and TRBJ1-4, the full variable domain reads DTAVSQTPKYLVTQMGNDKSIKCEQNLGHDTMYWYKQDSKKFLKIMFSYNNKELIINETVPNRFSPKSPDKAHLNLHINSLELGDSAVYFCASSLRTGPSNEKLFFGSGTQLSVL.

This clonotype was counted at least ten times. V and J are TRBV27 and TRBJ2-2, with D unresolved. V was trimmed by 2 bases and J by 0 bases, leaving 7 bases between them. The CDR3 sequence is 15 residues long. Germline V gene lookup returns CDR1 MNHEY and CDR2 SMNVEV (reference sequence). CDR3 region: CASSLRAPNTGELFF. The DNA for the CDR3 is TGTGCCAGCAGTTTAAGGGCTCCGAACACCGGGGAGCTGTTTTTT.

Ten or more counts support this clonotype. The chain has TRBV24-1 and TRBJ2-7; D may correspond to TRBD1 or TRBD2 (5 bases each). V lost 3 bases and J lost 2, with 16 bases in between. CDR3 size: 16 residues. Looked up from germline, CDR1 is KGHDR and CDR2 is SFDVKD. The CDR3 is CATSDTGTQSPYEQYF. In nucleotides, the CDR3 is TGTGCCACCAGTGATACCGGGACCCAAAGTCCCTACGAGCAGTACTTC.

The rearrangement joins TRBV28 to TRBJ2-3, with TRBD2 as a possible D gene (7 bases). Looked up from germline, CDR1 is MDHEN and CDR2 is SYDVKM. The CDR3 is made up of 13 amino acids. Trimming stripped 8 bases from V and 4 bases from J, with 13 bases between. CDR3 protein: CASGRGGADTQYF. The CDR3 region has the DNA TGTGCCAGCGGGAGGGGGGGCGCAGATACGCAGTATTTT.

There are many counts of this clonotype. The chain couples TRBV2 to TRBJ1-2; 7 bases align to TRBD1. Germline CDR1 is SNHLY and CDR2 is FYNNEI. This CDR3 has 14 residues. The junction had 12 bases not matched to a gene; V was cut back by 7 bases and J by 7 bases. The CDR3 sequence: CASNRDSRPLGYTF. In DNA, the CDR3 is TGTGCCAGCAACCGGGACAGTCGTCCACTTGGCTACACCTTC.

About this clonotype itself: A read error may produce the germline difference seen at one junction end. The chain uses TRBV7-9 and TRBJ2-5; D not resolved. This CDR3 is 15 amino acids long. Germline lookup yields CDR1 SEHNR and CDR2 FQNEAQ (reference sequence). The CDR3 here is CACSLVRLAGETQYF. CDR3 bases: TGTGCCTGCAGCTTAGTCAGACTCGCTGGCGAGACCCAGTACTTC.

The table lists this clonotype with a few counts. V gene TRBV27 combines with J gene TRBJ1-5; TRBD1 matches 11 bases. Trimming at V came to 3 bases and at J to 5 bases, leaving 3 bases not matched to a gene. Per germline, CDR1 MNHEY and CDR2 SMNVEV (reference sequence). CDR3 length: 15 amino acids. The CDR3 loop reads CASSFRTGGDQPQHF. CDR3 DNA sequence: TGTGCCAGCAGTTTCCGGACAGGGGGCGATCAGCCCCAGCATTTT.

Many counts were recorded for this clonotype. The CDR3 sequence is CASSLGLGEQYF. The CDR3 DNA sequence: TGCGCCAGCAGCTTGGGTCTGGGCGAGCAGTACTTC. The chain has TRBV5-1 and TRBJ2-7; D is undetermined. CDR1 is SGHRS, CDR2 YFSETQ, per germline. This CDR3 comprises 12 residues. Trimming cost V 0 bases and J 6 bases, with 7 bases left between them.

The sample holds many counts of this clonotype. The chain joins TRBV27 to TRBJ2-3; 12 bases line up with TRBD2. The junction had 11 bases not matched to a gene; V was cut back by 2 bases and J by 5 bases. Germline V CDR1 and CDR2: MNHEY, SMNVEV (reference sequence). The CDR3 has 18 residues. The chain's CDR3 is CASSLVGLAGRTGDTQYF. The CDR3 DNA reads as TGTGCCAGCAGTTTAGTGGGACTAGCGGGTCGAACAGGAGATACGCAGTATTTT.